The source of this T cell receptor (beta chain) is a study of cytomegalovirus exposure and HLA in healthy donors. Study-wide results and caveats: A few CMV-associated chains were confirmed in vitro to be specific for CMV antigens.

Donors counted as nominally healthy when sampled, yet unrecorded immune exposures were likely. It was with 60 Vbeta and 13 Jbeta primers that the PCR ran. Sequenced by immunoSEQ multiplex PCR; TCRdb stores in-frame clones only, minus some. This table holds more than 150,000 clones, about 80% found once. This clone was seen more than once but under ten times. Antigen unknown. This receptor was identified in a woman aged 50 to 60 in good health and CMV-seropositive. Sequenced input: PBMCs.

CDR3 residues: CASSQDFGRGYGNTIYF. The CDR3 nucleotides read TGTGCCAGCAGCCAAGATTTCGGCCGGGGGTATGGAAACACCATATATTTT. The genes are TRBV4-2 and TRBJ1-3; a possible D gene is TRBD1 (5 bases). V was clipped by 0 bases and J by 3 bases, with 15 bases between them. Per the germline V gene, CDR1 is LGHNA and CDR2 is YNFKEQ. This CDR3 has 17 amino acids.